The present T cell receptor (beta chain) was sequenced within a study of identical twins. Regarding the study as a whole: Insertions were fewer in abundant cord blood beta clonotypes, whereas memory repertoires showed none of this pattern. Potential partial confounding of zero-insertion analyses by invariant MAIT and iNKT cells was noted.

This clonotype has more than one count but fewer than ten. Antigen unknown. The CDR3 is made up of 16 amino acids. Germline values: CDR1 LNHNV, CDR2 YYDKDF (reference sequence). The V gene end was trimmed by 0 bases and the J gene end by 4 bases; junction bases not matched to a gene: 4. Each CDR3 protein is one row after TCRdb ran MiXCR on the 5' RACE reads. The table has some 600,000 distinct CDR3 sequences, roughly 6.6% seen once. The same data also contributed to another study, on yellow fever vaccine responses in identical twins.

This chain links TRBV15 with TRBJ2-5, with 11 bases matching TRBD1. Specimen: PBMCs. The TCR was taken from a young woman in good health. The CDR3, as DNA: TGTGCCACCAGCAGAGAGTGGACAGGGGGCTTAGAGACCCAGTACTTC. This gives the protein CATSREWTGGLETQYF. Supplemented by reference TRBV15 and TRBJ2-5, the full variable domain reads DAMVIQNPRYQVTQFGKPVTLSCSQTLNHNVMYWYQQKSSQAPKLLFHYYDKDFNNEADTPDNFQSRRPNTSFCFLDIRSPGLGDTAMYLCATSREWTGGLETQYFGPGTRLLVL.